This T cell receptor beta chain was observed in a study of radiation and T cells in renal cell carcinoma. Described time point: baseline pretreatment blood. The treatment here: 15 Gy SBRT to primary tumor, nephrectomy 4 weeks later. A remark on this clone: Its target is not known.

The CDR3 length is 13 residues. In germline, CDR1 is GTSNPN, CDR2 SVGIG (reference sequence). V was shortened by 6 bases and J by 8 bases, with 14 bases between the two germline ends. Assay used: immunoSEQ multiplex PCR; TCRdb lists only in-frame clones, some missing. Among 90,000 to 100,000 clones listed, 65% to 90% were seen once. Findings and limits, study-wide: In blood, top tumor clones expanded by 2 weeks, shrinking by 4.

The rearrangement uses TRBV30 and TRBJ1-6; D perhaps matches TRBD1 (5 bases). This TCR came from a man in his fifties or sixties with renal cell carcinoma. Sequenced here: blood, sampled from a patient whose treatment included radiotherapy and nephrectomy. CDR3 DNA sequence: TGTGCCTGCCTCCGGGACCCCTATTCACCCCTCCACTTT. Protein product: CACLRDPYSPLHF.